A selection of T cell receptor beta chains follows, all from one sample in a study of Tregs in tolerant kidney transplant recipients. Data came from immunoSEQ multiplex PCR; TCRdb stores just in-frame clones and leaves some out. The sample shows under 300,000 clones, about 80% of them seen only once. The sample taken for sequencing was CD4+ T cells from blood. These receptors were obtained from a human donor in good health. The CDR3 runs from the conserved cysteine through the conserved F or W. A D gene is named only where the DNA matches it firmly. The listing skips clone size in some rows; elsewhere it reads once, few, many or a size class.

size	V	D	J	DNA	CDR3
once	TRBV6-1	TRBD1	TRBJ1-4	TGTGCCAGCAGCCGAACAGGGGAAGGAGAAAAACTGTTTTTT	CASSRTGEGEKLFF
once	TRBV7-7	.	TRBJ2-3	TGTGCCAGCAGCCGAAAAAGCACAGATACGCAGTATTTT	CASSRKSTDTQYF
.	TRBV7-9	TRBD2	TRBJ2-3	TGTGCCAGCAGCTCTTACTCATTGGGGGGGTCAGATACGCAGTATTTT	CASSSYSLGGSDTQYF
.	TRBV5-1	.	TRBJ2-7	TGCGCCAGCAGCTTAGAACAGCCGAGTATACACGAGCAGTACTTC	CASSLEQPSIHEQYF
.	TRBV7-6	TRBD1	TRBJ2-5	TGTGCCAGCAGCCCGCAGGACAGGGGGTTGGAGACCCAGTACTTC	CASSPQDRGLETQYF
.	TRBV5-6	.	TRBJ1-3	TGTGCCAGCAGCTTGTTCCGAACCTCAGGAAACACCATATATTTT	CASSLFRTSGNTIYF
.	TRBV10-3	.	TRBJ2-2	TGTGCCATCAGTGACGGGCGGCAGTCTGGCGGGGAGCTGTTTTTT	CAISDGRQSGGELFF
.	TRBV7-2	.	TRBJ2-7	TGTGCCAGCAGCTTAAGGGTTCGGGGGCCTTACGAGCAGTACTTC	CASSLRVRGPYEQYF
.	TRBV2	.	TRBJ1-5	TGTGCCAGCAGGCTGGGGGGGGTAAATCAGCCCCAGCATTTT	CASRLGGVNQPQHF
once	TRBV7-8	TRBD1	TRBJ1-5	TGTGCCAGCAGCCCTGGGACAGGGACTTCGAGGGGCAATCAGCCCCAGCATTTT	CASSPGTGTSRGNQPQHF
.	TRBV18	.	TRBJ1-1	TGTGCCAGCTCACCACTGGTACCGTCCTACGAAGCTTTCTTT	CASSPLVPSYEAFF
.	TRBV30	TRBD2	TRBJ2-1	TGTGCCTGGTCCCTGACTGCGGGGGGGGAGCAGTTCTTC	CAWSLTAGGEQFF
.	TRBV7-2	TRBD1	TRBJ1-2	TGTGCCAGCAGCCCTGGACAGGGGGCAGGTGGCTACACCTTC	CASSPGQGAGGYTF
.	TRBV28	.	TRBJ1-2	TGTGCCAGCGGTCCATGGGGGGAAGCAAACTATGGCTACACCTTC	CASGPWGEANYGYTF
.	TRBV1	.	TRBJ1-4	TGCACCAGCAGCCAAGAACGGATAGATGAAAAACTGTTTTTT	CTSSQERIDEKLFF
.	TRBV5-4	.	TRBJ1-4	TGTGCCAGCAGCGCCACGGGACACCATAATGAAAAACTGTTTTTT	CASSATGHHNEKLFF
.	TRBV9	TRBD2	TRBJ2-7	TGTGCCAGCAGCGGACGGGAGGCCTACTACGAGCAGTACTTC	CASSGREAYYEQYF
.	TRBV7-9	.	TRBJ1-1	TGTGCCAGCAGCTTAGCGCGGGGGGCTGCTGAAGCTTTCTTT	CASSLARGAAEAFF
once	TRBV19	.	TRBJ1-5	TGTGCCAGTAGTCCGGGCGGGACACGAGGGAGCAATCAGCCCCAGCATTTT	CASSPGGTRGSNQPQHF
few	TRBV25-1	TRBD1	TRBJ2-1	TGTGCCAGCAGCCACGCAGGGGACAGCTCCTACAATGAGCAGTTCTTC	CASSHAGDSSYNEQFF
.	TRBV7-9	.	TRBJ2-7	TGTGCCAGCAGCTCGCGACAGTACGGGGGCGAGCAGTACTTC	CASSSRQYGGEQYF
.	TRBV5-1	TRBD1	TRBJ2-1	TGCGCCAGCAGCTTGGCTTTTACGGGACAGGGGAGAGATGAGCAGTTCTTC	CASSLAFTGQGRDEQFF
.	TRBV4-1	.	TRBJ2-3	TGCGCCAGCAGCCAAGATGGTAGTCACCCAGATACGCAGTATTTT	CASSQDGSHPDTQYF
few	TRBV7-2	.	TRBJ2-1	TGTGCCAGCAGCTTATACGGGCCCAATGAGCAGTTCTTC	CASSLYGPNEQFF
.	TRBV7-9	TRBD2	TRBJ2-3	TGTGCCAGCAGCTCACGGACTAGCGGGAGACAGACAGATACGCAGTATTTT	CASSSRTSGRQTDTQYF